This T cell receptor (beta chain) was identified during a study of cytomegalovirus exposure and HLA in healthy donors. The PCR contained 60 Vbeta and 13 Jbeta primers. Under the authors' procedure: Among the unique TCR beta chains that a later analysis counted, around 72 million in all, 10 million to 11 million were shared. Generated by immunoSEQ multiplex PCR, the TCRdb table keeps only in-frame clones and is missing some. V and J calls and clone size come straight from that table; D and trimming were deduced from the DNA. The repertoire includes fewer than 250,000 clones, around 80% of them detected once, and 1.1% sits in the top ten. On this clone: Its specificity is unknown.

General observations from the study: Later analysis identified 16,000 or so TCR beta sequences associated with HLA alleles, using a false discovery rate threshold of 0.05.

The germline V and J ends were trimmed by 0 bases and 3 bases, with 4 bases remaining between them. Germline V gives CDR1 SGHRS, CDR2 YFSETQ. This CDR3 region has 13 residues. The receptor comes from a woman aged 40-49 years in good health and CMV-seronegative. The chain links TRBV5-1 to TRBJ1-5; D remains ambiguous. The sequencing input was PBMCs. The chain's CDR3 is CASSLELNQPQHF. As DNA, the CDR3 is TGCGCCAGCAGCTTGGAACTCAATCAGCCCCAGCATTTT.